One sample yielded the 19 T cell receptor beta chains listed below, sequenced in a study of T cells in Graves' hyperthyroidism and ophthalmopathy. The CDR3 regions of TCR beta were amplified from RNA transcripts. An initial round of RT-PCR targeting the TCR CDR3 relied on the HTBI primer set. MiXCR, applied by TCRdb to the multiplex PCR reads, yields one record per CDR3 protein. In the table there are some 720,000 distinct CDR3 sequences, 15% to 20% of which are singletons. Sequenced input: blood. Source of these receptors: a man between 18 and 35 years old with Graves' hyperthyroidism.

This clonotype came up many times. The chain uses TRBV5-5 and TRBJ2-7; TRBD1 agrees at 7 bases. This CDR3 spans 16 amino acids. V was clipped by 3 bases and J by 1 base; unmatched bases: 10. The germline CDR1 and CDR2 sequences are SGHKS and YYEKEE (reference sequence). CDR3 protein: CASSSGGQETSYEQYF. CDR3 sequence (DNA): TGTGCCAGCAGCTCCGGAGGACAGGAGACTTCCTACGAGCAGTACTTC.

This rearrangement joins TRBV4-1 to TRBJ1-1, with 8 bases fitting TRBD1. CDR3 size: 13 residues. Germline lookup yields CDR1 MGHRA and CDR2 YSYEKL. V shed 8 bases and J 10 bases; nucleotides not matched to a gene: 12. The CDR3 here is CASRPPTGDRAFF. CDR3 nucleotides: TGCGCCAGCCGCCCTCCGACAGGGGACCGAGCTTTCTTT.

CDR3 region: CASGQGAIMNTEAFF. CDR3 nucleotides: TGTGCCAGTGGACAGGGGGCCATTATGAACACTGAAGCTTTCTTT. The chain has TRBV19 and TRBJ1-1, with 11 bases aligning to TRBD1. Trimming cost V 8 bases and J 0 bases; bases outside gene matches: 5. CDR3 length equals 15 residues. Germline CDR1 LNHDA, CDR2 SQIVND (reference sequence).

This clonotype has more than one count but fewer than ten. The chain links TRBV5-1 to TRBJ2-3; TRBD2 matches at 8 bases. Trimming cost V 2 bases and J 5 bases; bases outside gene matches: 13. Per germline, CDR1 SGHRS and CDR2 YFSETQ. The CDR3 consists of 17 residues. The CDR3 sequence: CASSLGLALIDRDTQYF. CDR3 DNA: TGCGCCAGCAGCTTAGGACTAGCTCTAATTGATCGAGATACGCAGTATTTT.

The chain has TRBV6-1 and TRBJ1-5; 11 positions agree with TRBD1. Germline CDR1 MNHNS, CDR2 SASEGT. CDR3 length: 16 amino acids. Germline trimming cut 2 bases from V and 4 bases from J; bases unmatched to any gene: 4. The CDR3 region is CASSEWTGGSNQPQHF. In DNA, the CDR3 is TGTGCCAGCAGTGAATGGACAGGGGGCTCAAATCAGCCCCAGCATTTT.

The CDR3 nucleotides read TGTGCCAGCAGTTACTCGATACTAGCGGGAGTGGGGGCCGGGGAGCTGTTTTTT. It translates to CASSYSILAGVGAGELFF. The V call is TRBV6-5, the J call TRBJ2-2; 11 bases are a match to TRBD2. Trimming cost V 0 bases and J 6 bases; bases outside gene matches: 9. Germline CDR1 and CDR2: MNHEY and SVGAGI. The CDR3 has 18 residues.

This clonotype has more than one count but fewer than ten. The V gene is TRBV5-1, the J gene TRBJ2-7; 9 positions agree with TRBD2. The CDR3 is 16 amino acids. Trimming removed 4 bases from V and 5 bases from J; junction bases left unmatched: 13. Germline loops: CDR1 SGHRS, CDR2 YFSETQ. The CDR3: CASSPGTSTLIDEQYF. The CDR3 nucleotides are TGCGCCAGCAGCCCCGGGACTAGCACGTTGATCGACGAGCAGTACTTC.

This clonotype was counted a few times. The J gene is TRBJ1-1, the V gene TRBV9, with D possibly being TRBD1 (5 bases). The CDR3 runs 16 residues. V was shortened by 0 bases and J by 1 base, with 13 bases between the two germline ends. In germline, CDR1 is SGDLS, CDR2 YYNGEE. The CDR3 reads CASSVGLTAENTEAFF. CDR3 nucleotides: TGTGCCAGCAGCGTAGGATTGACAGCAGAGAACACTGAAGCTTTCTTT.

V and J are TRBV28 and TRBJ2-7; D is undetermined. V was pared by 7 bases and J by 2 bases, with 18 bases between. The CDR3 spans 15 residues. The germline V gene has CDR1 MDHEN and CDR2 SYDVKM. This chain's CDR3 is CASTIGAAVTYEQYF. The DNA for the CDR3 is TGTGCCAGCACCATAGGTGCGGCAGTTACCTACGAGCAGTACTTC. Full variable domain (rest looked up from reference TRBV28 and TRBJ2-7): DVKVTQSSRYLVKRTGEKVFLECVQDMDHENMFWYRQDPGLGLRLIYFSYDVKMKEKGDIPEGYSVSREKKERFSLILESASTNQTSMYLCASTIGAAVTYEQYFGPGTRLTVT.

This clonotype has at least ten counts. The genes are TRBV27 and TRBJ2-7; 7 nucleotides match TRBD1. V trimming: 5 bases; J trimming: 9 bases; junction bases outside the gene matches: 22. This CDR3 spans 17 amino acids. The germline V gene has CDR1 MNHEY and CDR2 SMNVEV (reference sequence). CDR3 DNA sequence: TGTGCCAGCAGTAGAAACCGGGACAGTGTCATACCTACGAGGCAGTACTTC. Protein product: CASSRNRDSVIPTRQYF.

This clonotype has ten or more counts. The chain combines TRBV7-8 with TRBJ2-1; D is unclear. Germline CDR1 reads SGHVS; CDR2 reads FQNEAQ. V was trimmed by 3 bases and J by 5 bases, leaving 14 bases between them. The CDR3 is made up of 15 amino acids. CDR3 in DNA: TGTGCCAGCAGCTTCTCCCGGGTCCCAGACAATGAGCAGTTCTTC. Translating it yields CASSFSRVPDNEQFF. The whole variable domain, filled in from reference TRBV7-8 and TRBJ2-1, reads GAGVSQSPRYKVAKRGQDVALRCDPISGHVSLFWYQQALGQGPEFLTYFQNEAQLDKSGLPSDRFFAERPEGSVSTLKIQRTQQEDSAVYLCASSFSRVPDNEQFFGPGTRLTVL.

The chain is built from TRBV7-9 and TRBJ2-2; D gene unclear. Per germline, CDR1 SEHNR and CDR2 FQNEAQ (reference sequence). This CDR3 has 12 amino acids. Deletions cut 8 bases from V and 5 bases from J, with 9 bases between. The CDR3 DNA follows: TGTGCCAGCGGTCACGGGACCGGGGAGCTGTTTTTT. This sequence encodes CASGHGTGELFF. The whole variable domain, remainder taken from reference TRBV7-9 and TRBJ2-2, is DTGVSQNPRHKITKRGQNVTFRCDPISEHNRLYWYRQTLGQGPEFLTYFQNEAQLEKSRLLSDRFSAERPKGSFSTLEIQRTEQGDSAMYLCASGHGTGELFFGEGSRLTVL.

A single count supports this clonotype. The chain is built from TRBV2 and TRBJ2-3; D gene uncertain. Germline loops: CDR1 SNHLY, CDR2 FYNNEI. Trimming left V 5 bases short and J 3 bases short, with 12 bases between. The CDR3 runs to 14 residues. CDR3 residues: CASSYSPQTDTQYF. DNA for the CDR3: TGTGCCAGCAGTTACTCGCCCCAAACAGATACGCAGTATTTT.

This clonotype occurred many times. J is TRBJ1-6 and V is TRBV30; TRBD1 matches at 9 bases. This CDR3 is 14 amino acids long. Germline V gene lookup returns CDR1 GTSNPN and CDR2 SVGIG (reference sequence). V lost 4 bases, J lost 8 bases, and 6 bases stayed unmatched. CDR3: CAWTRDRDYSPLHF. Written as DNA, the CDR3 is TGTGCCTGGACCCGGGACAGGGACTATTCACCCCTCCACTTT.

The table lists this clonotype with many counts. The chain recombines TRBV27 with TRBJ2-2; 12 bases are shared with TRBD1. Trimming took 0 bases from V and 6 from J; bases not matched to a gene: 2. The CDR3 is 16 amino acids. Germline V CDR1 and CDR2: MNHEY, SMNVEV (reference sequence). The CDR3 region is CASSLSGTGGPGELFF. Written as DNA, the CDR3 is TGTGCCAGCAGTTTATCCGGGACAGGGGGCCCCGGGGAGCTGTTTTTT.

This clonotype was recorded many times. The genes are TRBV7-3 and TRBJ2-7, with 8 bases matching TRBD1. The CDR3 has 15 residues. CDR1 and CDR2 (germline): SGHTA, FQGTGA. V shed 5 bases, J shed 3 bases, and the junction held 9 bases outside the gene matches. Here the CDR3 reads CASSIALGQGYEQYF. The CDR3 nucleotides read TGTGCCAGCAGCATAGCACTCGGACAGGGCTACGAGCAGTACTTC.

The chain carries TRBV20-1 and TRBJ1-1; no clear D gene. The germline gives CDR1 DFQATT, CDR2 SNEGSKA (reference sequence). With 0 bases removed from V and 5 bases from J, the gap between germline ends came to 4 bases. This CDR3 has 11 amino acids. The CDR3 protein is CSARDQTEAFF. CDR3 DNA: TGCAGTGCTAGAGATCAAACTGAAGCTTTCTTT.

About this clonotype: A much larger clone lies one base from this, so it may be a read error. The chain recombines TRBV15 with TRBJ1-1; 10 bases are a match to TRBD1. With V trimmed by 5 bases and J by 3 bases, 6 bases remained unmatched. The CDR3 is 15 amino acids. The germline gives CDR1 LNHNV, CDR2 YYDKDF (reference sequence). The CDR3 region is CATSEDRGKYTEAFF. CDR3 bases: TGTGCCACCAGCGAGGACAGGGGGAAATACACTGAAGCTTTCTTT.

V usage is TRBV7-2 and J usage is TRBJ2-2, with a weak D call TRBD2 (7 bases). This CDR3 has 17 amino acids. CDR1 is SGHTA, CDR2 FQGNSA, per germline. Deletions cut 5 bases from V and 3 bases from J, with 19 bases between. The DNA of the CDR3 is TGTGCCAGCAGCCCGCTTCTAGGGGGACTATACACCGGGGAGCTGTTTTTT. This encodes CASSPLLGGLYTGELFF.